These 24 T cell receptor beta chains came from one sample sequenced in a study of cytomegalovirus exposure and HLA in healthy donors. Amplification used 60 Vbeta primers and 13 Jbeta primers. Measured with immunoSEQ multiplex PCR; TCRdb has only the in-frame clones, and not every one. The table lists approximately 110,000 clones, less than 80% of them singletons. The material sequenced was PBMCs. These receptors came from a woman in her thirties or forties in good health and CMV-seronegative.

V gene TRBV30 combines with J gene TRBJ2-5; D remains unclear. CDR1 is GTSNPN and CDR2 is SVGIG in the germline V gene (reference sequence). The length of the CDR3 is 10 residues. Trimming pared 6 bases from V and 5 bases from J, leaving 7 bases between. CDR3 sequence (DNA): TGTGCCTGCTCAGTCGAGACCCAGTACTTC. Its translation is CACSVETQYF.

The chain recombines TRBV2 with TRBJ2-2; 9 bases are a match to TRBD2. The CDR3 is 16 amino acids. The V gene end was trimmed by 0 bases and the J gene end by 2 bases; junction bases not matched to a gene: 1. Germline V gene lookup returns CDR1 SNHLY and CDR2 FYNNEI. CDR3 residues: CASSEATSGNTGELFF. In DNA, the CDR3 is TGTGCCAGCAGTGAAGCGACTAGCGGAAACACCGGGGAGCTGTTTTTT. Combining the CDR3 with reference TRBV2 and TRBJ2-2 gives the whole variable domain EPEVTQTPSHQVTQMGQEVILRCVPISNHLYFYWYRQILGQKVEFLVSFYNNEISEKSEIFDDQFSVERPDGSNFTLKIRSTKLEDSAMYFCASSEATSGNTGELFFGEGSRLTVL.

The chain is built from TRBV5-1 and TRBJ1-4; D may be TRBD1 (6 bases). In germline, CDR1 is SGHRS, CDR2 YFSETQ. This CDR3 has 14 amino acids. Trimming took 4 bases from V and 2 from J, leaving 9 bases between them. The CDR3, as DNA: TGCGCCAGCAGCAAAGACAGGACTAATGAAAAACTGTTTTTT. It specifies CASSKDRTNEKLFF.

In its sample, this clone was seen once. The CDR3 sequence: CASSVDSAPEQFF. The CDR3 DNA is TGTGCCAGCAGCGTAGATAGCGCCCCTGAGCAGTTCTTC. This chain connects TRBV9 to TRBJ2-1; D might be TRBD2 (5 bases). The germline V and J ends were trimmed by 0 bases and 9 bases, with 10 bases remaining between them. Looked up from germline, CDR1 is SGDLS and CDR2 is YYNGEE. The CDR3 contains 13 residues.

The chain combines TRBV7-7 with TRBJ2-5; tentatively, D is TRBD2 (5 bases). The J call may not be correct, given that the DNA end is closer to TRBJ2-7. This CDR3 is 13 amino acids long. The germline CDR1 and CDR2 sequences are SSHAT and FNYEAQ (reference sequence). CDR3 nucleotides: TGTGCCAGCAGCCCCCAGCCGGGGTACGAGCAGTACTTC. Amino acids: CASSPQPGYEQYF.

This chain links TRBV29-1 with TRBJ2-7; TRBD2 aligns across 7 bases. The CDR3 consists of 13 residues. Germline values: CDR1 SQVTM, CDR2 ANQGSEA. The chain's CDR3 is CSGGEVPPGEQYF. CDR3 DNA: TGCAGTGGGGGGGAAGTCCCACCGGGGGAGCAGTACTTC.

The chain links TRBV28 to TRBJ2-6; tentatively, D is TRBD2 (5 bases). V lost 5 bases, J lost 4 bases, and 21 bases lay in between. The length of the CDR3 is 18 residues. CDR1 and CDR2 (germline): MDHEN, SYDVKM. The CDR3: CASSGVGSLPLGANVLTF. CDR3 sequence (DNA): TGTGCCAGCAGTGGAGTGGGGAGCCTCCCCCTCGGGGCCAACGTCCTGACTTTC.

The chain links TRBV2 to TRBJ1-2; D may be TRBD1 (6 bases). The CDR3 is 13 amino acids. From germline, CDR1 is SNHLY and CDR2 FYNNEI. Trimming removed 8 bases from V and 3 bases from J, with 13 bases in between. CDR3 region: CASGEGQHYGYTF. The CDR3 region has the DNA TGTGCCAGCGGGGAGGGACAACACTATGGCTACACCTTC.

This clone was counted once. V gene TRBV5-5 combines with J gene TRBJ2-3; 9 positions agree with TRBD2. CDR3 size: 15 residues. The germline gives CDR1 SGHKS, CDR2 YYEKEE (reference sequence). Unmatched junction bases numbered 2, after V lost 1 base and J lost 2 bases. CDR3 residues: CASSLLAGYTDTQYF. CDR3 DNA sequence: TGTGCCAGCAGCTTGCTAGCGGGGTACACAGATACGCAGTATTTT.

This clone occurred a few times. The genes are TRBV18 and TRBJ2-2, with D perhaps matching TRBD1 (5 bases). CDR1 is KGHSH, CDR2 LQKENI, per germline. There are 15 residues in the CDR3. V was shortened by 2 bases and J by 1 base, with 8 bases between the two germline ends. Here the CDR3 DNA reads TGTGCCAGCTCACCAGGGGCCCTGAACACCGGGGAGCTGTTTTTT. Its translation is CASSPGALNTGELFF.

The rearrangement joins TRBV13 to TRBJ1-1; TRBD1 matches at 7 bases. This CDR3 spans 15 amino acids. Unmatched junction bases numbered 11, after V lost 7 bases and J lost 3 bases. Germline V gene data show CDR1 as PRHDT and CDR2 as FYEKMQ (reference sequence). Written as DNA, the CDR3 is TGTGCCAGCAAACTTTTGACAGGGCTAGACACTGAAGCTTTCTTT. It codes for CASKLLTGLDTEAFF.

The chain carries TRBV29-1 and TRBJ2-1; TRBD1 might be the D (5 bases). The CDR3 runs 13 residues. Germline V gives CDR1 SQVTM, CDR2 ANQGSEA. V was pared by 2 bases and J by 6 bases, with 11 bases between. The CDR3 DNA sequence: TGCAGCGTTGAAAAGGGGCTCCCCAATGAGCAGTTCTTC. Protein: CSVEKGLPNEQFF.

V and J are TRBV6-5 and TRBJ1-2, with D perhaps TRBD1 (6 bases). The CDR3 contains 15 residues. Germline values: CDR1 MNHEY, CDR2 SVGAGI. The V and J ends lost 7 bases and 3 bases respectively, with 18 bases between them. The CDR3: CASTPSEGVDYGYTF. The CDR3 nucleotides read TGTGCCAGCACACCCTCCGAGGGGGTGGACTATGGCTACACCTTC.

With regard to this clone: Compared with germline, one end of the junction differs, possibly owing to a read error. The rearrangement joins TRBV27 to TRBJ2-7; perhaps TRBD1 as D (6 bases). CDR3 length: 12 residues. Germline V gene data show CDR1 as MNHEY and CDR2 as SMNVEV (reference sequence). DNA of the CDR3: TGTGCCAGCAGTTTAGGGGGCTACAAGCAGTACTTC. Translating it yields CASSLGGYKQYF.

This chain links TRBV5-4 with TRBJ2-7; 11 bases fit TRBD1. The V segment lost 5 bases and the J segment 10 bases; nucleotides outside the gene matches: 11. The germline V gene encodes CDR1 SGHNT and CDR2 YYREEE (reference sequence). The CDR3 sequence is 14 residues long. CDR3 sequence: CASSWGQGGGEQYF. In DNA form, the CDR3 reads TGTGCCAGCAGTTGGGGACAGGGGGGGGGAGAACAGTACTTC.

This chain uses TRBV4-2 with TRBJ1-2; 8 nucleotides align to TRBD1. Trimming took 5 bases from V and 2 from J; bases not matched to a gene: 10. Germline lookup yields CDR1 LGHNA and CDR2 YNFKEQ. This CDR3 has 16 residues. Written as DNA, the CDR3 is TGTGCCAGCAGCTCGGACAGGGAATCCCTCAACTATGGCTACACCTTC. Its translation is CASSSDRESLNYGYTF.

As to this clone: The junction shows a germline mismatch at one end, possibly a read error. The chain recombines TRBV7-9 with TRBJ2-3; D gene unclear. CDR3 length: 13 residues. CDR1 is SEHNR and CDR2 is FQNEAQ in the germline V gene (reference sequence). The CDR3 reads CSSSLVQPDTQYF. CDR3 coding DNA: TGTTCCAGCAGCTTAGTACAGCCAGATACGCAGTATTTT.

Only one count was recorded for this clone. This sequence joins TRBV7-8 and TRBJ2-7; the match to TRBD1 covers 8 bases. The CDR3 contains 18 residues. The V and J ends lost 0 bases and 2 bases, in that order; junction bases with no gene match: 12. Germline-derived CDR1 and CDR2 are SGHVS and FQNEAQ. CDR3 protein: CASSLALGGTGLAYEQYF. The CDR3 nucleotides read TGTGCCAGCAGCTTAGCGCTTGGTGGGACAGGCCTTGCCTACGAGCAGTACTTC.

This CDR3 is CASSQTASFYTF. DNA for the CDR3: TGTGCCAGCAGCCAGACAGCGAGTTTCTACACCTTC. The V and J genes are TRBV6-5 and TRBJ1-2, with D possibly being TRBD1 (5 bases). Germline V gives CDR1 MNHEY, CDR2 SVGAGI. Trimming took 6 bases from V and 10 from J, leaving 15 bases between them. The CDR3 spans 12 residues.

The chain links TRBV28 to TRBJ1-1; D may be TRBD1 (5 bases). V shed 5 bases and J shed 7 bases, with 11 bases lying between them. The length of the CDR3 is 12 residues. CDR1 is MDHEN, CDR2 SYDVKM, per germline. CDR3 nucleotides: TGTGCCAGCAGTGTACGGAGGGGTGAAGCTTTCTTT. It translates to CASSVRRGEAFF.

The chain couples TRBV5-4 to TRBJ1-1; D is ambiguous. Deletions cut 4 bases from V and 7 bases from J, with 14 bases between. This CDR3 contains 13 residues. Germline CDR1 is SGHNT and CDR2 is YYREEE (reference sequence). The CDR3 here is CASSPAGIGEAFF. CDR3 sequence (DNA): TGTGCCAGCAGCCCGGCCGGGATCGGTGAAGCTTTCTTT.

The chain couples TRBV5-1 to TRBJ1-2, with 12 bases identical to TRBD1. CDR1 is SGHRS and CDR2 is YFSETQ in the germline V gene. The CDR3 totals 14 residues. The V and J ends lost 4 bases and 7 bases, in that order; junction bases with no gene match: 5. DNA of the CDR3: TGCGCCAGCAGCCCCGGGACAGGGGGCTTTGGCTACACCTTC. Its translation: CASSPGTGGFGYTF.

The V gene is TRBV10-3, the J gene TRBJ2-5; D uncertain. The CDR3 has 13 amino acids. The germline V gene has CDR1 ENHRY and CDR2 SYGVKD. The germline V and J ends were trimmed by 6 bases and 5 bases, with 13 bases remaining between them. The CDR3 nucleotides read TGTGCCATCAGCCAACCAAGCGCGGAGACCCAGTACTTC. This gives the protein CAISQPSAETQYF.

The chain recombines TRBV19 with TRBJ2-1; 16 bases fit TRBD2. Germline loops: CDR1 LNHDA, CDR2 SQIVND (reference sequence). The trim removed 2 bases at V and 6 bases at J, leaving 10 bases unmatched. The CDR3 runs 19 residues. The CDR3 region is CASSIMGPGLAGGSNEQFF. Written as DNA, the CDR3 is TGTGCCAGTAGTATAATGGGTCCGGGACTAGCGGGGGGGAGCAATGAGCAGTTCTTC.